Listed below are T cell receptor beta chains from one sample, sequenced in a study of cytomegalovirus exposure and HLA in healthy donors. The table came from immunoSEQ multiplex PCR; TCRdb's copy has only in-frame clones and leaves some out. The data show about 88,000 clones, approximately 80% seen once. The sequenced sample was PBMCs. Receptors originate from a woman aged 40 to 49 in good health and CMV-seronegative. CDR3s include the opening cysteine and the closing phenylalanine or tryptophan. Each record gives: V gene, D gene, J gene, clone size, CDR3 DNA, CDR3 protein. The D gene is left open where the match is weak. The size of a clone is reported for some rows only, either as once, few or many, or as a class for expanded clones.

>TRBV6-1|TRBD2|TRBJ2-2|NA
TGTGCCAGCAGTGGAATTAGCGGGGGGGCGTTAACCGGGGAGCTGTTTTTT
CASSGISGGALTGELFF
>TRBV18|TRBD1|TRBJ2-3|NA
TGTGCCAGCTCGCGGGACAGGGGGCAAGATACGCAGTATTTT
CASSRDRGQDTQYF
>TRBV5-1|NA|TRBJ1-2|NA
TGCGCCAGCAGCGGCCAACTTATTACAGGGAACTATGGCTACACCTTC
CASSGQLITGNYGYTF
>TRBV19|NA|TRBJ2-7|NA
TGTGCCAGTAGTCCGCGGGACAGATTCTCCTACGAGCAGTACTTC
CASSPRDRFSYEQYF
>TRBV5-4|NA|TRBJ1-5|NA
TGTGCCAGCAGCCCCGCGGGGGGCAATCAGCCCCAGCATTTT
CASSPAGGNQPQHF
>TRBV4-3|TRBD1|TRBJ1-1|NA
TGCGCCAGCAGCCAAGACGCCGCAGGGGGCGTTGACACTGAAGCTTTCTTT
CASSQDAAGGVDTEAFF
>TRBV19|NA|TRBJ2-3|NA
TGTGCCAGTAGGCAACCCCTTGGGGGCTTGGAGTATTTT
CASRQPLGGLEYF
>TRBV5-1|NA|TRBJ2-5|NA
TGCGCCAGCAGCCTCCAAGAGACCCAGTACTTC
CASSLQETQYF
>TRBV19|NA|TRBJ2-1|NA
TGTGCCAGTAGTATCGCGCGGTCCTACAATGAGCAGTTCTTC
CASSIARSYNEQFF
>TRBV21-1|NA|TRBJ1-5|NA
TGTGCCAGCAGCGCGCCGACCCCAACAGGGGGCATGAATCAGCCCCAGCATTTT
CASSAPTPTGGMNQPQHF
>TRBV7-2|NA|TRBJ2-2|NA
TGTGCCAGCAGCCCGACAGTGGTCATGACCGGGGAGCTGTTTTTT
CASSPTVVMTGELFF
>TRBV5-6|NA|TRBJ2-5|few
TGTGCCAGCAGCCTCGCGCGCAGGCGAGATTATAAAGAGACCCAGTACTTC
CASSLARRRDYKETQYF
>TRBV2|NA|TRBJ2-5|NA
TGTGCCAGCAGTGTGGACAGTCTGCAAGAGACCCAGTACTTC
CASSVDSLQETQYF
>TRBV29-1|NA|TRBJ1-2|once
TGCAGCGTTGAGGTGGGGGGGGCTGGCTACACCTTC
CSVEVGGAGYTF
>TRBV5-1|NA|TRBJ1-1|NA
TGCGCCAGCAGCTTGGGCCCGGTTTCGAACACTGAAGCTTTCTTT
CASSLGPVSNTEAFF
>TRBV30|TRBD1|TRBJ2-4|once
TGTGCCTGGAGTTTGTACAGGGGGCTAGCCAAAAACATTCAGTACTTC
CAWSLYRGLAKNIQYF
>TRBV6-1|NA|TRBJ2-5|NA
TGTGCCAGCAGTGAAGCGAGTCAAGAGACCCAGTACTTC
CASSEASQETQYF